The 27 T cell receptor beta chains listed next were all sequenced from one sample in a study of blood T cell repertoires in COVID-19. The protocol was immunoSEQ multiplex PCR, while the TCRdb copy is restricted to in-frame clones and leaves out a portion. The data contain roughly 200,000 clones, 84% of them singletons. The sequenced sample consisted of peripheral blood. These TCRs come from a human donor in a cohort sampled during active COVID-19.

This clone was counted only a few times. This sequence joins TRBV7-8 and TRBJ2-7; TRBD1 is a possible D gene (5 bases). Germline CDR1 and CDR2: SGHVS and FQNEAQ. The CDR3 covers 13 residues. Trimming stripped 8 bases from V and 3 bases from J, with 14 bases between. This chain's CDR3 is CASGQDRRYEQYF. CDR3 sequence (DNA): TGTGCCAGCGGCCAAGACAGACGCTACGAGCAGTACTTC.

The genes are TRBV3-1 (or the pseudogene TRBV3-2) and TRBJ2-1; 9 bases align to TRBD1. The CDR3 covers 17 residues. Germline V gene lookup returns CDR1 LGHDT and CDR2 YNNKEL (reference sequence). V gave up 4 bases and J gave up 3 bases; unmatched junction bases: 10. CDR3 loop: CASSPGIGQGYYNEQFF. CDR3 DNA sequence: TGTGCCAGCAGCCCCGGAATAGGACAGGGGTACTACAATGAGCAGTTCTTC.

The rearrangement uses TRBV5-1 and TRBJ2-1; 12 bases agree with TRBD2. Germline V gene data show CDR1 as SGHRS and CDR2 as YFSETQ. The CDR3 loop spans 17 amino acids. The J segment lost 4 bases and the V segment lost 0 bases, leaving 5 bases of the junction unmatched. CDR3 amino acids: CASSLASGGGIYNEQFF. CDR3 DNA: TGCGCCAGCAGCTTGGCTAGCGGGGGGGGAATATACAATGAGCAGTTCTTC.

The chain links TRBV2 to TRBJ2-6; D possibly corresponds to TRBD2 (6 bases). The V gene's germline CDR1 is SNHLY and CDR2 FYNNEI. This CDR3 has 18 residues. Trimming left V 10 bases short and J 0 bases short, with 22 bases between. The CDR3 sequence: CATGGMQALYSGANVLTF. The CDR3 region has the DNA TGTGCCACCGGGGGTATGCAAGCGTTGTACTCTGGGGCCAACGTCCTGACTTTC.

The rearrangement joins TRBV20-1 to TRBJ1-2; D is ambiguous. Germline assignment: CDR1 DFQATT and CDR2 SNEGSKA (reference sequence). CDR3 size: 11 residues. V was trimmed by 0 bases and J by 8 bases, leaving 7 bases between them. The CDR3, as DNA: TGCAGTGCTAGAGATTTAGTGGGCTACACCTTC. Encoded protein: CSARDLVGYTF.

J is TRBJ2-2 and V is TRBV11-2; 7 nucleotides align to TRBD2. V gave up 5 bases and J gave up 6 bases; unmatched junction bases: 9. CDR3 length: 15 amino acids. Germline V gives CDR1 SGHAT, CDR2 FQNNGV. The DNA for the CDR3 is TGTGCCAGCAGCCCACGGCGGGGGTTTCCCGGGGAGCTGTTTTTT. Protein product: CASSPRRGFPGELFF.

This rearrangement joins TRBV29-1 to TRBJ2-1; 7 bases are shared with TRBD2. CDR3 length equals 13 residues. Unmatched junction bases numbered 4, after V lost 7 bases and J lost 1 base. Looked up from germline, CDR1 is SQVTM and CDR2 is ANQGSEA. CDR3 loop: CSGGSGSYNEQFF. CDR3 coding DNA: TGCAGCGGCGGGAGCGGATCCTACAATGAGCAGTTCTTC.

V is TRBV7-9 and J is TRBJ2-7; D might be TRBD2 (5 bases). The V and J ends lost 4 bases and 2 bases respectively, with 12 bases between them. This CDR3 is 14 amino acids long. Germline values: CDR1 SEHNR, CDR2 FQNEAQ (reference sequence). The CDR3 loop reads CASSSPSGTYEQYF. The CDR3 DNA reads TGTGCCAGCAGCTCTCCCAGCGGCACCTACGAGCAGTACTTC.

This chain joins TRBV10-3 and TRBJ1-1; D gene unclear. Trimming removed 0 bases at V and 0 bases at J, with 11 bases between. Germline V CDR1 and CDR2: ENHRY, SYGVKD. The CDR3 spans 16 residues. In nucleotides, the CDR3 is TGTGCCATCAGTGAGTCGATATCAGATATGAACACTGAAGCTTTCTTT. The encoded protein is CAISESISDMNTEAFF.

V and J are TRBV7-3 and TRBJ2-2; 12 nucleotides align to TRBD2. CDR3 length: 17 residues. V lost 5 bases, J lost 2 bases, and 6 bases stayed unmatched. Germline V gene lookup returns CDR1 SGHTA and CDR2 FQGTGA. CDR3: CASSPGLAGSNTGELFF. The DNA of the CDR3 is TGTGCCAGCAGCCCGGGACTAGCGGGTTCAAACACCGGGGAGCTGTTTTTT.

J is TRBJ2-3 and V is TRBV19, with 13 nucleotides matching TRBD2. Germline CDR1 and CDR2: LNHDA and SQIVND (reference sequence). There are 16 residues in the CDR3. Losses at the gene ends were 1 base for V and 4 bases for J; bases not matched to a gene: 2. CDR3 protein: CASSIGLAGGPDTQYF. The CDR3 DNA is TGTGCCAGTAGTATAGGACTAGCGGGGGGCCCAGATACGCAGTATTTT.

V usage is TRBV4-1 and J usage is TRBJ2-3, with 7 bases fitting TRBD2. V lost 1 base and J lost 6; bases outside the gene matches: 10. The CDR3 is made up of 16 amino acids. From germline, CDR1 is MGHRA and CDR2 YSYEKL. The CDR3 DNA is TGCGCCAGCAGCCAAGGGCGTGGCGGGAGAACGGATACGCAGTATTTT. Amino acids: CASSQGRGGRTDTQYF.

The chain couples TRBV28 to TRBJ2-3; TRBD2 matches 10 bases. The V gene's germline CDR1 is MDHEN and CDR2 SYDVKM. V was clipped by 3 bases and J by 4 bases; unmatched bases: 13. This CDR3 is built from 18 residues. The CDR3 reads CASSFSAGSSGSSDTQYF. The CDR3 DNA sequence: TGTGCCAGCAGTTTTTCGGCCGGGTCTAGCGGGAGTTCAGATACGCAGTATTTT.

The gene calls are TRBV7-2 and TRBJ2-5; 16 bases line up with TRBD2. The CDR3 length is 18 residues. CDR1 and CDR2 (germline): SGHTA, FQGNSA. V was clipped by 2 bases and J by 3 bases; unmatched bases: 6. CDR3 loop: CASSLPGLAGGKEETQYF. CDR3 nucleotide sequence: TGTGCCAGCAGCTTACCGGGACTAGCGGGGGGGAAGGAAGAGACCCAGTACTTC.

This clone was recorded once. The V and J genes are TRBV28 and TRBJ1-1; 7 bases are a match to TRBD1. Trimming removed 6 bases from V and 12 bases from J; junction bases left unmatched: 10. The CDR3 loop spans 12 amino acids. Germline V gives CDR1 MDHEN, CDR2 SYDVKM. The CDR3 region is CASSVSRDRTFF. The CDR3, as DNA: TGTGCCAGCAGCGTTTCCCGGGACAGAACTTTCTTT.

The chain employs TRBV18 and TRBJ1-4; a possible D gene is TRBD1 (6 bases). CDR1 and CDR2 from the germline V gene are KGHSH and LQKENI. The CDR3 spans 16 residues. The V end lost 6 bases, the J end lost 7 bases, and 21 bases lay between the germline ends. In nucleotides, the CDR3 is TGTGCCAGCTCCTTGGGACATCACAGGAACGCTGAAAAACTGTTTTTT. It translates to CASSLGHHRNAEKLFF.

This clone was observed a handful of times. The V and J genes are TRBV9 and TRBJ2-2; tentative D call: TRBD2 (5 bases). Germline V gene lookup returns CDR1 SGDLS and CDR2 YYNGEE. This CDR3 has 13 amino acids. V lost 3 bases and J 5 bases, leaving 8 bases between the germline ends. The CDR3 region is CASSGGPTGELFF. The CDR3 DNA follows: TGTGCCAGCAGCGGAGGGCCTACCGGGGAGCTGTTTTTT. The variable domain in full, completed from reference TRBV9 and TRBJ2-2, reads DSGVTQTPKHLITATGQRVTLRCSPRSGDLSVYWYQQSLDQGLQFLIQYYNGEERAKGNILERFSAQQFPDLHSELNLSSLELGDSALYFCASSGGPTGELFFGEGSRLTVL.

There are a few counts of this clone. The chain employs TRBV6-6 and TRBJ1-6, with 10 nucleotides matching TRBD1. Trimming removed 6 bases from V and 7 bases from J; junction bases left unmatched: 6. The CDR3 has 15 residues. Looked up from germline, CDR1 is MNHNY and CDR2 is SVGAGI (reference sequence). In nucleotides, the CDR3 is TGTGCCAGCAGAGCCGAGGGACAGGGGAATTCACCCCTCCACTTT. Amino acids: CASRAEGQGNSPLHF.

The V call is TRBV14, the J call TRBJ2-1, with D unclear. Germline V gives CDR1 SGHDN, CDR2 FVKESK. V was shortened by 10 bases and J by 2 bases, with 12 bases between the two germline ends. The CDR3 covers 13 residues. The CDR3 sequence is CATSPNPYNEQFF. The CDR3 DNA follows: TGTGCCACCAGTCCCAATCCCTACAATGAGCAGTTCTTC.

The chain links TRBV6-5 to TRBJ2-1, with D possibly TRBD2 on 7 matching bases. The germline V gene encodes CDR1 MNHEY and CDR2 SVGAGI. The CDR3 is 15 amino acids. Trimming took 11 bases from V and 7 from J, leaving 24 bases between them. Here the CDR3 reads CAGSKGGLPSNEQFF. In nucleotides, the CDR3 is TGTGCCGGGTCAAAAGGGGGACTACCCTCAAATGAGCAGTTCTTC.

This clone was detected only a few times. The chain links TRBV6-5 to TRBJ2-3, with D perhaps matching TRBD1 (6 bases). V was shortened by 6 bases and J by 4 bases, with 11 bases between the two germline ends. In germline, CDR1 is MNHEY, CDR2 SVGAGI. This CDR3 region has 13 residues. CDR3 loop: CASRKQGADTQYF. In DNA, the CDR3 is TGTGCCAGCAGAAAACAGGGAGCAGATACGCAGTATTTT.

J is TRBJ1-3 and V is TRBV6-1; TRBD1 matches at 7 bases. The V gene's germline CDR1 is MNHNS and CDR2 SASEGT. This CDR3 contains 13 residues. Trimming took 1 base from V and 9 from J; bases not matched to a gene: 3. Here the CDR3 DNA reads TGTGCCAGCAGTGAAGAGACAGGGACCACCATATATTTT. Translation gives CASSEETGTTIYF.

The V gene is TRBV2, the J gene TRBJ1-4; a weak D match, TRBD1 (5 bases). Germline V gene sequence: CDR1 SNHLY, CDR2 FYNNEI. Between the trimmed V and J ends, which lost 7 bases and 7 bases, there was a span of 16 bases. CDR3 length: 14 residues. The CDR3 region is CASNLQGRSEKLFF. CDR3 sequence (DNA): TGTGCCAGCAATCTCCAGGGTAGGAGTGAAAAACTGTTTTTT.

The chain carries TRBV19 and TRBJ2-1; 7 nucleotides align to TRBD2. Unmatched junction bases numbered 7, after V lost 5 bases and J lost 0 bases. CDR1 is LNHDA and CDR2 is SQIVND in the germline V gene (reference sequence). There are 16 residues in the CDR3. The CDR3 spells CASSYQAGNSYNEQFF. The CDR3 coding sequence is TGTGCCAGTAGTTACCAAGCGGGGAACTCCTACAATGAGCAGTTCTTC.

This clone has only one observation. The chain couples TRBV7-2 to TRBJ2-2; 10 bases map to TRBD2. There are 15 residues in the CDR3. V shed 6 bases, J shed 2 bases, and the junction held 3 bases outside the gene matches. Germline V gives CDR1 SGHTA, CDR2 FQGNSA. The CDR3 is CASSRTSGNTGELFF. CDR3 sequence (DNA): TGTGCCAGCAGTCGGACTAGCGGTAACACCGGGGAGCTGTTTTTT.

The chain uses TRBV24-1 and TRBJ1-1; D is uncertain. Germline loops: CDR1 KGHDR, CDR2 SFDVKD. CDR3 length: 13 residues. V lost 0 bases, J lost 12 bases, and 13 bases lay in between. This chain's CDR3 is CATSDLNGHGTFF. The CDR3, as DNA: TGTGCCACCAGTGATTTGAACGGCCACGGGACTTTCTTT.

This chain links TRBV9 with TRBJ1-1, with D possibly being TRBD1 (5 bases). Trimming took 2 bases from V and 0 from J, leaving 8 bases between them. Germline V gives CDR1 SGDLS, CDR2 YYNGEE. There are 14 residues in the CDR3. The CDR3 region is CASSVGALNTEAFF. The CDR3 coding sequence is TGTGCCAGCAGCGTTGGGGCCCTGAACACTGAAGCTTTCTTT.